What follows is one T cell receptor (beta chain) and its context. This record belongs to a study of shared clonotypes between healthy human individuals. Trimming took off 2 bases at V and 0 bases at J, with 12 bases between the two ends. In germline, CDR1 is GTSNPN, CDR2 SVGIG (reference sequence). The CDR3 covers 15 residues. Sequenced by immunoSEQ multiplex PCR; TCRdb stores in-frame clones only, minus some. The profile shows roughly 2.2 million clones, 92% of them singletons. This chain links TRBV30 with TRBJ2-3; a weak D match, TRBD2 (5 bases). The receptor's source is a man younger than 35 in good health. Some clones in this sample may be carry-over from other donors' samples. Sample: naive CD4+ T cells from PBMCs. Subset in this sample: CD45RA+ positively selected. The DNA for the CDR3 is TGTGCCTGGAGTATCCTTGGCGGGAGCACAGATACGCAGTATTTT. This codes for CAWSILGGSTDTQYF.